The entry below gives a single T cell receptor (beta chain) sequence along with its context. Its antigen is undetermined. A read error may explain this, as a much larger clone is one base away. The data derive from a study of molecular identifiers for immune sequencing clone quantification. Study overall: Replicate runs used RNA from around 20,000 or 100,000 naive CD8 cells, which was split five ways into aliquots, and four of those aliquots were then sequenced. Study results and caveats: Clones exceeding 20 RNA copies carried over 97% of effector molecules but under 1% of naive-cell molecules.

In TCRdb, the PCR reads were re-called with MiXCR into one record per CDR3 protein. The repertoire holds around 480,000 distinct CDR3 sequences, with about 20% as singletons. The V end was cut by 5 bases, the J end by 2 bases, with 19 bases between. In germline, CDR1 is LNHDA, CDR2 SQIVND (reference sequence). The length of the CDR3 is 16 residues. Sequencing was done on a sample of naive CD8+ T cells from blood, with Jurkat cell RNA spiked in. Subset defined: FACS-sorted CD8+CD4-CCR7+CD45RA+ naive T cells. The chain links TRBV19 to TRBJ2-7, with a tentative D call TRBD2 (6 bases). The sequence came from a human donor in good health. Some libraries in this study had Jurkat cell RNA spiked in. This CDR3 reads CASSAGPPDYPYEQYV. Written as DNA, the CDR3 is TGTGCCAGTAGTGCCGGGCCCCCGGACTATCCCTACGAGCAGTACGTC.